Presented here are 7 T cell receptor beta chains from one specimen sequenced in a study of a mutant IDH1 vaccine in newly diagnosed glioma. Assay: immunoSEQ multiplex PCR; the TCRdb copy retains only in-frame clones and omits some. The sample lists roughly 41,000 clones, around nine tenths occurring once. Indicated time point: baseline, week 1 (first vaccination visit). Treatment meaning: pre-vaccination baseline after standard-of-care therapy. Material: PBMCs, obtained from a glioma patient treated with radiotherapy, temozolomide or both. The receptors stem from a man younger than 35 with glioma.

This clone occurred once. The chain employs TRBV28 and TRBJ1-1; 7 bases are a match to TRBD1. V dropped 5 bases and J dropped 6; count of bases not matched to a gene: 9. The CDR3 length is 14 residues. Germline CDR1 MDHEN, CDR2 SYDVKM. Here the CDR3 DNA reads TGTGCCAGCAGTCCTTCCGGGACAGTCGCTGAAGCTTTCTTT. It yields the protein CASSPSGTVAEAFF.

The chain has TRBV10-3 and TRBJ1-5; a weak D match, TRBD1 (5 bases). The CDR3 runs to 14 residues. Germline V lookup: CDR1 ENHRY, CDR2 SYGVKD. V was trimmed by 6 bases and J by 3 bases, leaving 12 bases between them. The CDR3 bases are TGTGCCATCAGCGACCAGGGTCTCAATCAGCCCCAGCATTTT. Translating it yields CAISDQGLNQPQHF.

The V call is TRBV6-5, the J call TRBJ1-1; 9 bases map to TRBD1. The CDR3 has 15 amino acids. J gave up 6 bases and V 6 bases, and 11 bases lay outside the gene matches. Germline CDR1 is MNHEY and CDR2 is SVGAGI. CDR3 in amino acids: CASRHTGTGISEAFF. The DNA of the CDR3 is TGTGCCAGCAGGCACACCGGGACAGGGATCTCTGAAGCTTTCTTT.

This clone showed up just a few times. The chain links TRBV25-1 to TRBJ1-1; D is ambiguous. The CDR3 is 13 residues long. V was cut by 6 bases and J by 3 bases, with 11 bases left in between. CDR1 and CDR2 (germline): MGHDK, SYGVNS. The CDR3 coding sequence is TGTGCCAGCAGGTATCGGTTCGACACTGAAGCTTTCTTT. Its translation is CASRYRFDTEAFF.

The V gene is TRBV4-1, the J gene TRBJ2-3, with unresolved D. This CDR3 is 15 amino acids long. Germline CDR1 and CDR2: MGHRA and YSYEKL. V lost 0 bases and J 6 bases, leaving 13 bases between the germline ends. CDR3 bases: TGCGCCAGCAGCCAAGATCAGGCAGTGGGTGATACGCAGTATTTT. It translates to CASSQDQAVGDTQYF.

The chain employs TRBV5-4 and TRBJ2-7, with TRBD2 matching over 7 bases. The V segment lost 1 base and the J segment 7 bases; nucleotides outside the gene matches: 20. The CDR3 loop spans 18 amino acids. Germline CDR1 SGHNT, CDR2 YYREEE (reference sequence). CDR3 protein: CASSLQPGTTEGPREQYF. The CDR3 DNA sequence: TGTGCCAGCAGCTTGCAGCCAGGGACTACAGAGGGACCTCGGGAGCAGTACTTC.

The chain joins TRBV27 to TRBJ2-6, with D hard to call. V lost 0 bases, J lost 0 bases, and 9 bases lay in between. Germline V gene data show CDR1 as MNHEY and CDR2 as SMNVEV (reference sequence). The CDR3 contains 17 residues. CDR3 amino acids: CASSLSVTISGANVLTF. CDR3 coding DNA: TGTGCCAGCAGTTTATCAGTTACGATCTCTGGGGCCAACGTCCTGACTTTC.